Ten or more counts support the clone carrying this T cell receptor (beta chain). Antigen specificity is unknown. The data were obtained in a study of T cells in Graves' hyperthyroidism and ophthalmopathy. General study findings and limits: Researchers found most expanded thyroid clonotypes above 0.001 in blood as well. The model identified upcoming ophthalmopathy a median about 7.1 months ahead of onset.

Amplification of TCR beta CDR3 regions used RNA as the template. A first-round RT-PCR of the TCR CDR3 used the HTBI primer set. TCRdb independently ran MiXCR on the multiplex PCR reads; one entry per CDR3 protein. Among fewer than 800,000 distinct CDR3 sequences, about 15% were seen once, and the ten largest hold roughly 8%. Subjects aged 18 to 65 presented with newly diagnosed hyperthyroidism of less than 2 months' duration. This CDR3 spans 14 amino acids. Germline assignment: CDR1 MNHNS and CDR2 SASEGT. Trimming pared 1 base from V and 4 bases from J, leaving 11 bases between. The chain uses TRBV6-1 and TRBJ2-7; D perhaps matches TRBD2 (5 bases). Sample: blood. This TCR was sampled from a man aged 18 to 29 with Graves' hyperthyroidism. CDR3 amino acids: CASSEVSLGYEQYF. The CDR3 bases are TGTGCCAGCAGTGAAGTCTCACTAGGATACGAGCAGTACTTC.